This T cell receptor (beta chain) was captured in a study of T cells in Graves' hyperthyroidism and ophthalmopathy. For the diagnoses, clinical symptoms, serum thyroxine and TRAb, thyroid ultrasound and orbital computed tomography were used. Researchers amplified the TCR beta CDR3 regions from RNA transcripts. RT-PCR in the first round (using the HTBI primer set) targeted the TCR CDR3. One entry per CDR3 protein results from TCRdb running MiXCR on the multiplex PCR reads. The sample carries hundreds of thousands of distinct CDR3 sequences, 46% recorded once. This clonotype occurred many times. Its antigen is not identified. General study points: Median prediction lead before ophthalmopathy onset was 6.5 months with the model.

The V gene's germline CDR1 is LNHNV and CDR2 YYDKDF (reference sequence). The CDR3 runs 16 residues. V was cut by 1 base and J by 0 bases, with 10 bases left in between. The sample comprised peripheral blood or thyroid tissue (not recorded which). This receptor was identified in a woman in her late teens or twenties with Graves' hyperthyroidism. The V call is TRBV15, the J call TRBJ1-3; D may be TRBD1 (5 bases). The CDR3 bases are TGTGCCACCAGCAGAGGAACAGGACTCTCTGGAAACACCATATATTTT. Its protein product is CATSRGTGLSGNTIYF.